The clone carrying this T cell receptor (beta chain) was observed once. These data belong to a study of cytomegalovirus exposure and HLA in healthy donors. The PCR used 60 Vbeta and 13 Jbeta primers. The method was immunoSEQ multiplex PCR; TCRdb's version includes in-frame clones alone and lacks a portion of them. The sample consists of 100,000 to 150,000 clones, 75% to 85% of them appearing once. The sample was PBMCs. This receptor was obtained from a woman aged 50 to 60 in good health and CMV-seropositive.

CDR3 bases: TGCAGCGTTGTGGGACATACTAGAGTGAACACCTTC. Residues: CSVVGHTRVNTF. The chain recombines TRBV29-1 with TRBJ1-2; a possible D gene is TRBD1 (6 bases). The germline V and J ends were trimmed by 4 bases and 12 bases, with 18 bases remaining between them. The CDR3 runs to 12 residues. Germline V lookup: CDR1 SQVTM, CDR2 ANQGSEA. Full variable domain (outside the CDR3, taken from reference TRBV29-1 and TRBJ1-2): SAVISQKPSRDICQRGTSLTIQCQVDSQVTMMFWYRQQPGQSLTLIATANQGSEATYESGFVIDKFPISRPNLTFSTLTVSNMSPEDSSIYLCSVVGHTRVNTFGSGTRLTVV.